This TCR beta chain was recorded in a study of cytomegalovirus exposure and HLA in healthy donors. Whole-study results and caveats: It has been reported that TCR beta sequences accurately predicted the HLA-A and HLA-B alleles of most subjects.

Points on this clone: What it binds is not known.

This CDR3 comprises 17 residues. Germline lookup yields CDR1 LNHDA and CDR2 SQIVND (reference sequence). V lost 5 bases to trimming and J lost 1 base, with 20 bases between them. PCR primers comprised 60 Vbeta and 13 Jbeta primers. Only in-frame clones appear in the TCRdb table, and some are missing; sequencing was by immunoSEQ multiplex PCR. The sample holds more than 100,000 clones, around 76% seen once. The source is a man in his sixties in good health and CMV-seropositive. The chain joins TRBV19 to TRBJ1-1; D uncertain. Sequencing input: PBMCs. This CDR3 reads CASSPGALSRENTEAFF. The CDR3 nucleotides are TGTGCCAGTAGTCCGGGAGCCCTCAGCCGGGAGAACACTGAAGCTTTCTTT.